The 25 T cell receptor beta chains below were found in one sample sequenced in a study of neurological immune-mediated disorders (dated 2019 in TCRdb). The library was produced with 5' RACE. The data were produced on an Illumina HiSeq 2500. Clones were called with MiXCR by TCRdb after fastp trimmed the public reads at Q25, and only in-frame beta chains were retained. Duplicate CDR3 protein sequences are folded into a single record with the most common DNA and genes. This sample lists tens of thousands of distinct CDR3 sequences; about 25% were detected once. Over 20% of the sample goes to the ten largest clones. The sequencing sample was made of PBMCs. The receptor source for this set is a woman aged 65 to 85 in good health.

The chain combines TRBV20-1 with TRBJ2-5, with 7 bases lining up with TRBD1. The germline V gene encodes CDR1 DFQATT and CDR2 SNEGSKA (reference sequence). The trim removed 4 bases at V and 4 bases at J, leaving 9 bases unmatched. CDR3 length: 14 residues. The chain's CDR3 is CSAKLGQRRETQYF. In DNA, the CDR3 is TGCAGTGCTAAGTTGGGACAGCGGCGAGAGACCCAGTACTTC.

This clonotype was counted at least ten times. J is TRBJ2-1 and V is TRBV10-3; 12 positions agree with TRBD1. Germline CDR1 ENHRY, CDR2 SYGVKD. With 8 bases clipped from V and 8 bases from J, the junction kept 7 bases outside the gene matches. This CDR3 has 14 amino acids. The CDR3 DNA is TGTGCCATCGGGGGACAGGGGGCGCAAGATGAGCAGTTCTTC. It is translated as CAIGGQGAQDEQFF.

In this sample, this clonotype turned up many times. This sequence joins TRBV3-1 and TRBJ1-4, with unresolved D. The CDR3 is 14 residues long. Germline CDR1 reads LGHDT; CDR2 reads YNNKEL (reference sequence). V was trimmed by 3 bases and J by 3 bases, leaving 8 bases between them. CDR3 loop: CASSHFSANEKLFF. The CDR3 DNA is TGTGCCAGCAGCCATTTTTCTGCTAATGAAAAACTGTTTTTT.

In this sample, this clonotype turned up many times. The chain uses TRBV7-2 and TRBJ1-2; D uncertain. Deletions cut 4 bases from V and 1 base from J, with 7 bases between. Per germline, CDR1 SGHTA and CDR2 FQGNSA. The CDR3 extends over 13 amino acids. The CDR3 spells CASSWTVNYGYTF. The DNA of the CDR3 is TGTGCCAGCAGCTGGACTGTTAACTATGGCTACACCTTC.

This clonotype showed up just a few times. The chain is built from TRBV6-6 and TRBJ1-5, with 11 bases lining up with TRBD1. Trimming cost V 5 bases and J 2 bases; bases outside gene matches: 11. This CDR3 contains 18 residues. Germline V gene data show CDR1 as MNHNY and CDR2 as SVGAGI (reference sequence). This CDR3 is CASSTGTGGTGGNQPQHF. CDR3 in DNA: TGTGCCAGCAGTACGGGGACAGGGGGAACTGGGGGCAATCAGCCCCAGCATTTT.

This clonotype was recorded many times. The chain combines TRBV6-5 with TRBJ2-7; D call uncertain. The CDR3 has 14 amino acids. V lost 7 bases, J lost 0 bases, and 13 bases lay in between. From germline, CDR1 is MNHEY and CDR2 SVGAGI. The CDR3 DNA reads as TGTGCCAGCACCCTGGGGTTCAACTCCTACGAGCAGTACTTC. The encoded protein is CASTLGFNSYEQYF.

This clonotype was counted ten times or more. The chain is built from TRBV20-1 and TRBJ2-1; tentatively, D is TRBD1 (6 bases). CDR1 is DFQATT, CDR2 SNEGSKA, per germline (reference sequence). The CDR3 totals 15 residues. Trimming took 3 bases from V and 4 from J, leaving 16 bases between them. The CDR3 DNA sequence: TGCAGTGCTAGTGGGCCCGGGACAAGGTACAATGAGCAGTTCTTC. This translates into CSASGPGTRYNEQFF.

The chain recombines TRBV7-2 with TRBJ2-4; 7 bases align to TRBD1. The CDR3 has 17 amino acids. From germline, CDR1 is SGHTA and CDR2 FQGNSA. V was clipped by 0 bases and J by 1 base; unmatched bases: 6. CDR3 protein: CASSLAGQGVAKNIQYF. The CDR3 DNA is TGTGCCAGCAGCTTAGCGGGGCAGGGGGTGGCCAAAAACATTCAGTACTTC.

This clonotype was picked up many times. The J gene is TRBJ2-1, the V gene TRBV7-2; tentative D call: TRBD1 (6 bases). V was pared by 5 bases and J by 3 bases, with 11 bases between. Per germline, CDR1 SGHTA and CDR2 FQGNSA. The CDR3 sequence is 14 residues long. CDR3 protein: CASSPQTGYNEQFF. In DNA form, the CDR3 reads TGTGCCAGCAGCCCCCAGACAGGCTACAATGAGCAGTTCTTC.

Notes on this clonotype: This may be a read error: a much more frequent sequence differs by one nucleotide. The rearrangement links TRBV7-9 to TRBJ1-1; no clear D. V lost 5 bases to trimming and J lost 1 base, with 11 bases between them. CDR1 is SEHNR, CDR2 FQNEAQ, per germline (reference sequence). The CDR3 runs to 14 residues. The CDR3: CASSEQWRNTEAFF. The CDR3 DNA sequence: TGTGCCAGCAGCGAACAGTGGAGGAACACTGAAGCTTTCTTT.

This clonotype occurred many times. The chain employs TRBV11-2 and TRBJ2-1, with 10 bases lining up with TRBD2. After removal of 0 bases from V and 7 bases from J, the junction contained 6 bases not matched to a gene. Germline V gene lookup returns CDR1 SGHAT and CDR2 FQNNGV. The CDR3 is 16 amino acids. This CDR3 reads CASSLDLSGRVNEQFF. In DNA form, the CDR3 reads TGTGCCAGCAGCTTAGATCTCAGCGGGAGGGTGAATGAGCAGTTCTTC.

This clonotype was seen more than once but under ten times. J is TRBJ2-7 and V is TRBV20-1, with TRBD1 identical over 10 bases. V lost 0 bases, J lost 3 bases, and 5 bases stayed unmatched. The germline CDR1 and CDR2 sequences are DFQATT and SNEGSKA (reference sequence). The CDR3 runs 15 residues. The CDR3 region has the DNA TGCAGTGCTAGAGACTCGGGACAGGGGAGCTACGAGCAGTACTTC. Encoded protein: CSARDSGQGSYEQYF.

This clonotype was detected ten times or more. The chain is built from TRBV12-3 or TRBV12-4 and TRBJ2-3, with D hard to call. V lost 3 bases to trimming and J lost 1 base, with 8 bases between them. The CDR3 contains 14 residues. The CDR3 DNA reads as TGTGCCAGCAGTTTCTCTAGGGGCACAGATACGCAGTATTTT. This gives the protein CASSFSRGTDTQYF.

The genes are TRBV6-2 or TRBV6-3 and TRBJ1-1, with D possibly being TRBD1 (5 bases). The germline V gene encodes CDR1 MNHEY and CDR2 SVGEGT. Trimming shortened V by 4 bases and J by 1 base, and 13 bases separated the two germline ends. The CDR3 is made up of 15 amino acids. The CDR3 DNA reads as TGTGCCAGCAGTTCCGCCCCGGGGGGGAACACTGAAGCTTTCTTT. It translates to CASSSAPGGNTEAFF.

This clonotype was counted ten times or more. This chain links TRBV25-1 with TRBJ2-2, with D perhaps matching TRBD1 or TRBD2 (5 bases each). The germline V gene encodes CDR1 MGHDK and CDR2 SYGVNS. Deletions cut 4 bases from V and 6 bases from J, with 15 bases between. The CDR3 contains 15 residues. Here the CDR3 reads CASSARWGMPGELFF. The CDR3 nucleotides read TGTGCCAGCAGTGCCCGTTGGGGGATGCCCGGGGAGCTGTTTTTT.

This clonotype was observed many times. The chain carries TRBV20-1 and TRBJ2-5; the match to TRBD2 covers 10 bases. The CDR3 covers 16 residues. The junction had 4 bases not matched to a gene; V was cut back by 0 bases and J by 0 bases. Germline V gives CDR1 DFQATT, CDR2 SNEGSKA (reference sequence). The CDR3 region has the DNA TGCAGTGCTAGAGATCCCCTAGCGGGAGACCAAGAGACCCAGTACTTC. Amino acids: CSARDPLAGDQETQYF.

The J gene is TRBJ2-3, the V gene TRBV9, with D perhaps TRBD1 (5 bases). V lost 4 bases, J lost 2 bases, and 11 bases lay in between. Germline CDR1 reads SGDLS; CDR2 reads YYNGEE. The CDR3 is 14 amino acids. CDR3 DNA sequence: TGTGCCAGCAGCATAGGACATAACACAGATACGCAGTATTTT. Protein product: CASSIGHNTDTQYF.

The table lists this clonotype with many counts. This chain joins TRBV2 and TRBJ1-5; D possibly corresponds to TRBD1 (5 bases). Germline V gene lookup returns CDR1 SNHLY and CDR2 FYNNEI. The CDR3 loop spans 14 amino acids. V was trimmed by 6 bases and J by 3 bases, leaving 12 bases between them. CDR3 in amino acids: CASRRDGDNQPQHF. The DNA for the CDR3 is TGTGCCAGCAGAAGGGACGGTGACAATCAGCCCCAGCATTTT.

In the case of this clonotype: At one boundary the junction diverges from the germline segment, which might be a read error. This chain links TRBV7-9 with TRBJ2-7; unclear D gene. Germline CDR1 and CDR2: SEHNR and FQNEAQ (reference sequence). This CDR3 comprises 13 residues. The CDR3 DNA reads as TGTGCCAGCAGCCCAAGTGGCCCTTACGAGCAGTGCTTC. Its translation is CASSPSGPYEQCF.

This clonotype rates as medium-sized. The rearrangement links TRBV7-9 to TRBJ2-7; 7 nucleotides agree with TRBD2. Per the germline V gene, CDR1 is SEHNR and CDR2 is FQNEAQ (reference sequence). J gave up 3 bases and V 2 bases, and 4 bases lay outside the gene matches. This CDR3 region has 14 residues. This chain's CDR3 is CASSLSGVDYEQYF. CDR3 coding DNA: TGTGCCAGCAGCTTAAGCGGGGTGGACTACGAGCAGTACTTC.

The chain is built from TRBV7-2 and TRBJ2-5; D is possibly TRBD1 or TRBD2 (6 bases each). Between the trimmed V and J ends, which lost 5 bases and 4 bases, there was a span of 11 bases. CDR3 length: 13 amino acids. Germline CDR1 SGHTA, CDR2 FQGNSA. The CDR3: CASSVEGGETQYF. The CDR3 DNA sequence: TGTGCCAGCAGCGTAGAGGGGGGAGAGACCCAGTACTTC.

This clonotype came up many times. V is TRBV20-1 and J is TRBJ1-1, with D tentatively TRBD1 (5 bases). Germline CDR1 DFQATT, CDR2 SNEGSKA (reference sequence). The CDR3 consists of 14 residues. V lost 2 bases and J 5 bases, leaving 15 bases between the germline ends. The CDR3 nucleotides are TGCAGTGCTAGACCTACACCGGGGGGTACTGAAGCTTTCTTT. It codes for CSARPTPGGTEAFF.

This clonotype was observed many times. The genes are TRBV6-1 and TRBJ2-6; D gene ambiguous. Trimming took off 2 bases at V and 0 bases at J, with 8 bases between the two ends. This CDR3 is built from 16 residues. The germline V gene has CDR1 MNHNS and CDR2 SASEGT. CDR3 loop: CASSEFGDSGANVLTF. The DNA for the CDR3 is TGTGCCAGCAGTGAATTTGGGGACTCTGGGGCCAACGTCCTGACTTTC.

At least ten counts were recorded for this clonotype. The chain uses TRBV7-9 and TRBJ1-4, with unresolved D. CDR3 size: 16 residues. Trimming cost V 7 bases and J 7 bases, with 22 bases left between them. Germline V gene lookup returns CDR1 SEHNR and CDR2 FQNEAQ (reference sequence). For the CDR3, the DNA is TGTGCCAGCACCCATCGGACGGACCACGGAGGTGAAAAACTGTTTTTT. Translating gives CASTHRTDHGGEKLFF.

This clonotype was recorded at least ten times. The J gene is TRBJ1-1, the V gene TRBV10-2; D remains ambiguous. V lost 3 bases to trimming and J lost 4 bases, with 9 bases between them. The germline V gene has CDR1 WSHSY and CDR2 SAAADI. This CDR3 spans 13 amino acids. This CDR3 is CASSERVGTEAFF. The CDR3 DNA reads TGCGCCAGCAGTGAAAGAGTGGGCACTGAAGCTTTCTTT.